This record looks at one T cell receptor (beta chain) sequence and its context. Its antigen target is currently unknown. The input lacks base qualities; no much larger clone sits a single base away. Using the deep immunoSEQ assay, multiplex PCR amplified TCR CDR3 regions from genomic DNA. For each cell subset, the extracted genomic DNA was distributed evenly across all wells of several immunoSEQ 96-well plates, and each plate served as one replicate. For sorted subsets, each replicate PCR was loaded with about 0.2 ug genomic DNA, equivalent to approximately 27,000 T cell genomes. The purified libraries were quantified using a Qubit 3.0 fluorometer, sized with a Bioanalyzer 2100, and then quantified again using the KAPA Library Quantification kit. Each immunoSEQ 96-well plate was sequenced on its own single-read 150-cycle Illumina NextSeq 550 flow cell. In the original analysis: Because only junctional sequences without quality scores were contained in the immunoSEQ output, filtering matching that applied to full-length reads could not be performed. To assign V/J genes and CDR3, sequences were annotated using PyIR, a Python wrapper for IgBLAST v1.9, with IMGT germline references. Reads were filtered out if the reads had weak V/J assignments (E-value above 1e-6), no CDR3, stop codons, out-of-frame junctions, or ambiguous translated residues. A V3J clonotype was defined by an identical inferred V gene, J gene, and CDR3 amino acid sequence. To compute the percentage overlap between repertoires, the number of shared unique clonotypes was divided by the size of the smaller repertoire. RTK rarefaction, the Chao1 estimator, and Recon v2.1 estimates of unobserved clonotypes were used to assess repertoire richness. Generation probabilities for all TCRbeta clonotypes obtained by the gDNA method from a few donors were computed using OLGA. TCRdb stores this immuneACCESS table with in-frame sequences only. Part of the clones is absent; in the studies checked, under half of the shortfall reflects unresolved V genes, and no reason is known for the rest. That table gives V, J and clone size, and the DNA gave D and trimming. Present in this sample are 2 million to 3 million clones, 93% of which were seen just once. Of the sample, more than 0.35% is held by the ten largest clones.

V loses 0 bases of germline sequence and J loses 1 base, and the interval between the two ends is 10 bases. The CDR1 and CDR2 encoded by the germline V gene (reference sequence) are SGHNT and YYREEE. The CDR3, from cysteine to phenylalanine, totals 15 residues. The read is trimmed to its CDR3 DNA, 45 bases read in frame from base 1. The data originate from a study of shared clonotypes between healthy human individuals (dated by TCRdb to the early 2020s). Context from the whole study: The cohort included three men and two women between 18 and 49 years of age. Different laboratories and diverse techniques were used to prepare libraries and sequence TCR repertoires, to increase sequencing depth and limit assay-specific biases. Per donor, leukapheresis produced somewhere between about 0.94 and 9.5 billion PBMCs. To estimate repertoire size and how much clonotypes are shared between individuals, the study performed deep sequencing of blood TCR repertoires from roughly five healthy adults. For each donor, three plates each were used for CD4 naive and CD4 memory, two plates were used for CD8 naive, and one plate was used for CD8 memory.

Overall study outcomes, separate from this receptor: The genetic and exposure-history diversity represented was limited by the small number of donors. Compared with non-shared clonotypes, the clonotypes found in all four sorted-subset donors had higher generation probabilities. Rarefaction of sorted-subset datasets indicated incomplete sequencing despite the large sequencing depth. Sampling was restricted to blood, and TCR repertoires in tissues likely differ from the TCR repertoires found in blood. Larger estimated clonotype richness was generally found for naive subsets than for memory subsets. Sharing across a handful of donors was observed for approximately 5% of naive CD4, around 3.5% of naive CD8, over 2% of memory CD4, and less than 0.45% of memory CD8 clonotypes. Pairwise subsampling indicated that sequencing depth was expected to affect the degree of clonotype sharing among donors.

The donors were healthy, HIV-negative adults with no recently reported acute infections or vaccinations. Every donor was a Caucasian adult living in Nashville, Tennessee, USA. CD4+ T cells were enriched through magnetic negative selection, after which naive cells were positively selected on CD45RA and the remaining negative fraction served as the memory subset. Blood was collected by leukapheresis, and PBMCs were isolated by Ficoll-Histopaque density gradient centrifugation and then cryopreserved in liquid nitrogen vapor phase. Analytical flow cytometry was used to check the purity and quantity of each magnetically sorted T cell population. From each sorted fraction, genomic DNA was isolated and quantified by UV absorbance on a Nanodrop 2000c.

The origin of this receptor is a man younger than 35 in good health. Some clones in this sample may be carry-over from other donors' samples. The sequencing sample was made of naive CD4+ T cells from PBMCs. The label giving this sample's cell subset or site can be read as: CD45RA+ positively selected. The rearrangement joined TRBV5-4 to TRBJ1-1; the D gene is perhaps TRBD1, from 5 matching bases. The CDR3 here reads CASSLGGIANTEAFF. The DNA reads as follows: TGTGCCAGCAGCTTGGGGGGGATCGCGAACACTGAAGCTTTCTTT.